At least ten counts were recorded for the clone carrying this TCR beta chain. The antigen is unknown. This entry comes from a study of T cells in Graves' hyperthyroidism and ophthalmopathy. TCR beta CDR3 region amplification was performed from RNA transcripts. When the TCR CDR3 underwent first-round RT-PCR, the HTBI primer set was used. TCRdb recomputed calls from the multiplex PCR reads with MiXCR, one row per CDR3 protein. The sample gives around 370,000 distinct CDR3 sequences, under 20% of which show up once; 40% to 45% is in the top ten. In the ophthalmopathy cohort, Clinical Activity Score was at least 3, NOSPECS grade at least 4, and duration under 3 months. Regarding the study as a whole: A model of 13 V-J features distinguished ophthalmopathy from stable hyperthyroidism.

V lost 2 bases, J lost 6 bases, and 12 bases lay in between. This CDR3 has 14 amino acids. Germline CDR1 and CDR2: SEHNR and FQNEAQ (reference sequence). V usage is TRBV7-9 and J usage is TRBJ2-3; D remains ambiguous. Input material: blood. This sequence was found in a man in his late teens or twenties with Graves' ophthalmopathy. The CDR3: CASSLSGPPDTQYF. CDR3 in DNA: TGTGCCAGCAGCTTATCTGGACCGCCGGATACGCAGTATTTT.